This TCR beta chain originates from a study of immune cell composition in non-small cell lung cancer (dated by TCRdb to about 2017). At the level of the whole study: Histologic subtype, mostly lung adenocarcinoma or squamous cell carcinoma, was determined with H&E together with p63, CK5, Napsin A and TTF-1 immunohistochemistry. Several tumour specimens with TCR-beta data were of rare histological subtypes and were excluded from the subtype comparisons. TCR-beta sequencing (Adaptive Biotechnologies) was performed on around 37 paired NSCLC tumour and non-adjacent lung specimens plus 26 tumour-only specimens. Supplementary cohort #1 consisted of more than 8 lung adenocarcinoma cases with paired tumour/lung TCR-beta sequencing and with TIL populations generated to assess tumour reactivity.

At the junction V is shortened by 1 base and J by 5 bases; bases outside the gene matches: 17. Counted from cysteine to phenylalanine, this CDR3 has 19 amino acids. The only DNA kept is the CDR3, 57 bases in frame from the first base. Via the germline V gene, CDR1 is SGHTA and CDR2 FQGNSA. A two-step multiplex PCR amplified TCR-beta CDR3 regions from genomic DNA, and the second step of the PCR added Illumina-compatible adaptors. TCR-beta immunosequencing was carried out on an Illumina platform through the commercial immunoSEQ service. The source study handled its data this way. Repertoires were summarised as Top 10 Clones, the percentage of T-cell templates from the ten most frequent sequences, and productive clonality. Productive clonality had a range of 0 to 1, where 1 means a monoclonal population. Using log10 scatter plots, tumour-associated clones were identified as sequences that made up at least 0.1% of tumour T-cell templates yet were absent from the matched non-adjacent lung. Two-group comparisons used Student's t-tests, stages used ANOVA, and relationships used linear regression, analysed in GraphPad Prism7 and R. TCRdb took over this immuneACCESS table, retaining in-frame rearrangements with V and J assigned. Such tables are incomplete; in checked studies, under half of the missing clones stem from an unresolved V gene, and the remainder is unexplained. D and trimming were read from the DNA, whereas the V and J calls and clone size are those reported in that table. The sample yields a few thousand clones; roughly four fifths were counted once. The top ten clones comprise around 13% of the sample.

Non-adjacent lung tissue from the same patient, taken as far from the tumour as possible and at least 3 cm away, was used for the normal lung samples. Frozen aliquots of unsorted single-cell suspensions were used for genomic DNA extraction with the QIAamp DNA kit. Tissues arrived within 2 hours of resection and were immediately processed into single-cell suspensions. Tissue was mechanically dissociated and enzymatically digested with DNase I, collagenase I and hyaluronidase for roughly 30 minutes at 37 °C, then filtered and RBC-lysed. General findings and caveats noted by the study authors: No significant correlation was found between tumour TCR-beta clonality and smoking pack-years. The reactivity cohort was only roughly nine cases, and tumour-reactive clones were not shown to share sequences with the dominant in vivo tumour-associated clones. Tumour-associated clones >0.5% were found in nearly half of NSCLC cases, namely in around 36% of adenocarcinomas versus 75% of squamous carcinomas. In fewer than 12 adenocarcinoma cases, maximal tumour-associated clone frequency correlated strongly with TIL tumour reactivity, whereas overall clonality did not.

This clone was seen a few times. Its antigen remains undetermined. No base qualities exist here, and no much larger clone lies one base off it. The V and J genes are TRBV7-2 and TRBJ2-5; 9 bases in between match TRBD2. This receptor was identified in a human donor with non-small cell lung cancer. Sequencing used non-adjacent lung tissue. The nucleotide sequence is given as TGTGCCAGCAGCTTAGAGGTCTTCGCGGCGGGAGGGCCCCGGGAGACCCAGTACTTC. It specifies CASSLEVFAAGGPRETQYF.